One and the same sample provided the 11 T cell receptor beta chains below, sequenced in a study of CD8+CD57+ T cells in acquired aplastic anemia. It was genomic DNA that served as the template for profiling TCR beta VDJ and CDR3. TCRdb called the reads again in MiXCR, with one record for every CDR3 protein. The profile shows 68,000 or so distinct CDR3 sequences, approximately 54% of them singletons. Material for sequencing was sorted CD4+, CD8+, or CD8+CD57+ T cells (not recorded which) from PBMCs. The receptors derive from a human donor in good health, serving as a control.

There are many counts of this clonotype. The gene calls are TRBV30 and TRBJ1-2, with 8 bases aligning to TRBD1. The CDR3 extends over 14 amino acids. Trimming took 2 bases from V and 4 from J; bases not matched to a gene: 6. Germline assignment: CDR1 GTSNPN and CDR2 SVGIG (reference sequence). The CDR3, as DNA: TGTGCCTGGAGTCTCGGACAGGGTATCTATGGCTACACCTTC. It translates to CAWSLGQGIYGYTF.

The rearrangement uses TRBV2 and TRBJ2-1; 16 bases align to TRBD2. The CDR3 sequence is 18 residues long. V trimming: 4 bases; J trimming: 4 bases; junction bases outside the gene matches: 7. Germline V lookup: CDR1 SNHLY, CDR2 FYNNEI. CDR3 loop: CASSGGGTSGRGYNEQFF. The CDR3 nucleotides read TGTGCCAGCAGTGGGGGAGGGACTAGCGGGAGGGGTTACAATGAGCAGTTCTTC.

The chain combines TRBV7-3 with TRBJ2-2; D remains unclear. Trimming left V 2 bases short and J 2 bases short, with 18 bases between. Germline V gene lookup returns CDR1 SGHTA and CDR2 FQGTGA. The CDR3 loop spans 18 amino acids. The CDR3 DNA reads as TGTGCCAGCAGCTTACGAGTTGACGGCCTACCAAACACCGGGGAGCTGTTTTTT. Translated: CASSLRVDGLPNTGELFF.

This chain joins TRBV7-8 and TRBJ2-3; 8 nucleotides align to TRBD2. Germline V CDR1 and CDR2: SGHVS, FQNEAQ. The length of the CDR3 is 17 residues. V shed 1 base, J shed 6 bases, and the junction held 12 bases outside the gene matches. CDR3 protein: CASSLVRGGGPRDTQYF. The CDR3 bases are TGTGCCAGCAGCTTAGTACGGGGCGGGGGGCCTCGGGATACGCAGTATTTT.

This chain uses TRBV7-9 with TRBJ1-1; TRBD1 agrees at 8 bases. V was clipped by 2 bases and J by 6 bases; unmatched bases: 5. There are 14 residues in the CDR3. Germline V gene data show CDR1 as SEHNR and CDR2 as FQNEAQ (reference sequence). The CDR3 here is CASSLSGGSAEAFF. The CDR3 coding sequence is TGTGCCAGCAGCTTATCAGGGGGCTCAGCTGAAGCTTTCTTT. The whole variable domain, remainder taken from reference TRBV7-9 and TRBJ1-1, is DTGVSQNPRHKITKRGQNVTFRCDPISEHNRLYWYRQTLGQGPEFLTYFQNEAQLEKSRLLSDRFSAERPKGSFSTLEIQRTEQGDSAMYLCASSLSGGSAEAFFGQGTRLTVV.

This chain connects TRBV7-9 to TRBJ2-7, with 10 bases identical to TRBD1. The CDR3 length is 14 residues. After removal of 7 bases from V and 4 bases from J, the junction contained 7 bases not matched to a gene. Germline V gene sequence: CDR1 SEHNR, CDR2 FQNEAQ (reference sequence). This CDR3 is CASTSTGGEYEQYF. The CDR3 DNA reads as TGTGCCAGCACCTCGACAGGGGGCGAATACGAGCAGTACTTC.

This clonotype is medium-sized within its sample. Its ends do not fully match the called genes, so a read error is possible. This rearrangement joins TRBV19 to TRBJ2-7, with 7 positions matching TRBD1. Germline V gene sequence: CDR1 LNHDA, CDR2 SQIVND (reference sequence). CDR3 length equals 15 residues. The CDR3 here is CARSSKTGQTYEQYF. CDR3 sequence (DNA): TGTGCCAGAAGTAGCAAGACAGGGCAAACCTACGAGCAGTACTTC.

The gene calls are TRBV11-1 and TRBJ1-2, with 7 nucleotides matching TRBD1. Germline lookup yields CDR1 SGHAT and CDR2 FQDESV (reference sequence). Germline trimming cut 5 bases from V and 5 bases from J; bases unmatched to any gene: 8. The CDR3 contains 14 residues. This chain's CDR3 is CASSQRGQTYGYTF. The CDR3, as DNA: TGTGCCAGCAGCCAGAGGGGACAGACTTATGGCTACACCTTC.

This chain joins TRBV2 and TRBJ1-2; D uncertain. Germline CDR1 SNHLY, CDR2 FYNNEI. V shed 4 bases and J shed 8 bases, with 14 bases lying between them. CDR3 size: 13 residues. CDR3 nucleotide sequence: TGTGCCAGCAGTGTAGGAGGGATCAAGGGCTACACCTTC. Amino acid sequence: CASSVGGIKGYTF.

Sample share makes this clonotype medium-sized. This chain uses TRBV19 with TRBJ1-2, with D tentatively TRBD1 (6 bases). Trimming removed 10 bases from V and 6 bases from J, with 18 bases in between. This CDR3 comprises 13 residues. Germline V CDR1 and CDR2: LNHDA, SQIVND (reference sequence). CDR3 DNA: TGTGCCACCGGACAGAATAATCTACATGGCTACACCTTC. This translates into CATGQNNLHGYTF. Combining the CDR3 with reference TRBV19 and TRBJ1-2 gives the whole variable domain DGGITQSPKYLFRKEGQNVTLSCEQNLNHDAMYWYRQDPGQGLRLIYYSQIVNDFQKGDIAEGYSVSREKKESFPLTVTSAQKNPTAFYLCATGQNNLHGYTFGSGTRLTVV.

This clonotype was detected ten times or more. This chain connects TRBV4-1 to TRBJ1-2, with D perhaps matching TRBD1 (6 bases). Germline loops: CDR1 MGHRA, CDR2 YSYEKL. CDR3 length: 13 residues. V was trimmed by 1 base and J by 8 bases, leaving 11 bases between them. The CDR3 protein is CASSQGGGIGYTF. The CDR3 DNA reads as TGCGCCAGCAGCCAAGGAGGGGGGATAGGCTACACCTTC.